One sample yielded the 32 T cell receptor beta chains listed below, sequenced in a study of cytomegalovirus exposure and HLA in healthy donors. It was with 60 Vbeta and 13 Jbeta primers that the PCR ran. Some clones are missing from TCRdb's copy, which holds only in-frame ones; the method was immunoSEQ multiplex PCR. The sample yields some 98,000 clones, over 60% seen once. What was sequenced was PBMCs. The receptors come from a human donor in good health.

The chain uses TRBV2 and TRBJ1-5; D ambiguous. This CDR3 spans 15 amino acids. V was pared by 6 bases and J by 6 bases, with 18 bases between. CDR1 and CDR2 (germline): SNHLY, FYNNEI. The CDR3 loop is CASRSDLYTGQPQHF. The CDR3 DNA reads as TGTGCCAGCAGGAGCGACTTATATACCGGTCAGCCCCAGCATTTT.

The J gene is TRBJ1-2, the V gene TRBV6-6; 9 bases fit TRBD1. The CDR3 has 15 amino acids. In germline, CDR1 is MNHNY, CDR2 SVGAGI (reference sequence). V shed 7 bases, J shed 8 bases, and the junction held 14 bases outside the gene matches. The CDR3: CASNKPGQGRWGYTF. DNA of the CDR3: TGTGCCAGCAACAAACCGGGACAGGGTCGATGGGGCTACACCTTC.

V and J are TRBV4-3 and TRBJ2-1; the match to TRBD2 covers 9 bases. Germline trimming cut 0 bases from V and 4 bases from J; bases unmatched to any gene: 7. Germline V gives CDR1 LGHNA, CDR2 YSLEER. CDR3 size: 17 residues. The chain's CDR3 is CASSQDGLAGPYNEQFF. The DNA for the CDR3 is TGCGCCAGCAGCCAAGACGGGCTAGCGGGACCTTACAATGAGCAGTTCTTC.

This rearrangement joins TRBV7-9 to TRBJ1-1, with D tentatively TRBD1 (5 bases). Per the germline V gene, CDR1 is SEHNR and CDR2 is FQNEAQ (reference sequence). V was clipped by 0 bases and J by 3 bases, with 11 bases between them. CDR3 size: 15 residues. CDR3 nucleotides: TGTGCCAGCAGCTTAGCCGCAGGGTCTGACACTGAAGCTTTCTTT. Protein product: CASSLAAGSDTEAFF. The variable domain in full, completed from reference TRBV7-9 and TRBJ1-1, reads DTGVSQNPRHKITKRGQNVTFRCDPISEHNRLYWYRQTLGQGPEFLTYFQNEAQLEKSRLLSDRFSAERPKGSFSTLEIQRTEQGDSAMYLCASSLAAGSDTEAFFGQGTRLTVV.

A few counts support this clone. CDR3 region: CASSQDGGRGSYEQYF. DNA for the CDR3: TGCGCCAGCAGCCAAGATGGGGGCAGGGGAAGCTACGAGCAGTACTTC. The V call is TRBV4-3, the J call TRBJ2-7, with D tentatively TRBD1 (6 bases). V was pared by 0 bases and J by 3 bases, with 15 bases between. Germline V gene data show CDR1 as LGHNA and CDR2 as YSLEER. This CDR3 is built from 16 residues.

The chain couples TRBV28 to TRBJ2-7; 7 bases map to TRBD1. Looked up from germline, CDR1 is MDHEN and CDR2 is SYDVKM. The CDR3 totals 16 residues. Trimming took 5 bases from V and 2 from J; bases not matched to a gene: 12. The CDR3 reads CASSPAGQVPTYEQYF. The CDR3 DNA follows: TGTGCCAGCAGTCCCGCCGGACAGGTGCCGACCTACGAGCAGTACTTC.

The chain links TRBV7-9 to TRBJ2-2, with 16 nucleotides matching TRBD2. Looked up from germline, CDR1 is SEHNR and CDR2 is FQNEAQ (reference sequence). This CDR3 contains 16 residues. V lost 5 bases, J lost 6 bases, and 3 bases stayed unmatched. This CDR3 reads CASSEGLAGGPGELFF. The CDR3 coding sequence is TGTGCCAGCAGCGAGGGACTAGCGGGAGGGCCCGGGGAGCTGTTTTTT.

The V gene is TRBV18, the J gene TRBJ1-3, with 7 bases matching TRBD1. Germline CDR1 and CDR2: KGHSH and LQKENI. The CDR3 loop spans 15 amino acids. Trimming at V came to 3 bases and at J to 4 bases, leaving 6 bases not matched to a gene. The CDR3 DNA reads as TGTGCCAGCTCACCGCGTCGGGACAGCGGAAACACCATATATTTT. It translates to CASSPRRDSGNTIYF. Together with reference TRBV18 and TRBJ1-3, the CDR3 gives the full variable domain: NAGVMQNPRHLVRRRGQEARLRCSPMKGHSHVYWYRQLPEEGLKFMVYLQKENIIDESGMPKERFSAEFPKEGPSILRIQQVVRGDSAAYFCASSPRRDSGNTIYFGEGSWLTVV.

The genes are TRBV29-1 and TRBJ2-7, with D possibly being TRBD1 (5 bases). Germline CDR1 reads SQVTM; CDR2 reads ANQGSEA. V lost 4 bases and J 1 base, leaving 11 bases between the germline ends. The CDR3 loop spans 13 amino acids. The chain's CDR3 is CSVGQSGSYEQYF. CDR3 bases: TGCAGCGTTGGACAGAGTGGGTCCTACGAGCAGTACTTC.

The J gene is TRBJ2-5, the V gene TRBV11-3, with a weak D call TRBD2 (6 bases). Trimming left V 2 bases short and J 5 bases short, with 12 bases between. CDR3 size: 14 residues. The V gene's germline CDR1 is SGHNT and CDR2 YENEEA. CDR3 sequence (DNA): TGTGCCAGCAGCTTAAATTCGGGAGCTGAGACCCAGTACTTC. Protein product: CASSLNSGAETQYF. Filled out from reference TRBV11-3 and TRBJ2-5, the complete variable domain reads EAGVVQSPRYKIIEKKQPVAFWCNPISGHNTLYWYLQNLGQGPELLIRYENEEAVDDSQLPKDRFSAERLKGVDSTLKIQPAELGDSAVYLCASSLNSGAETQYFGPGTRLLVL.

This chain joins TRBV6-4 and TRBJ1-2; TRBD1 matches 10 bases. The ends lost 3 bases at V and 7 bases at J; junction bases unmatched: 5. The CDR3 runs to 14 residues. From germline, CDR1 is MRHNA and CDR2 SNTAGT. Here the CDR3 DNA reads TGTGCCAGCAGTGATACCGGGACAGGGGTTGGCTACACCTTC. It translates to CASSDTGTGVGYTF.

This sequence joins TRBV7-2 and TRBJ2-1, with no clear D. The germline V gene encodes CDR1 SGHTA and CDR2 FQGNSA. This CDR3 is 16 amino acids long. V lost 4 bases to trimming and J lost 4 bases, with 17 bases between them. The CDR3 sequence is CASSSVARHTYNEQFF. In nucleotides, the CDR3 is TGTGCCAGCAGCTCCGTCGCCCGACATACATACAATGAGCAGTTCTTC.

This clone was seen a handful of times. This chain uses TRBV11-2 with TRBJ2-3; 12 bases are a match to TRBD2. This CDR3 has 15 residues. With 3 bases clipped from V and 4 bases from J, the junction kept 2 bases outside the gene matches. Germline loops: CDR1 SGHAT, CDR2 FQNNGV. Here the CDR3 DNA reads TGTGCCAGCAGCTTGACTAGCGGGGGACCAGATACGCAGTATTTT. Encoded protein: CASSLTSGGPDTQYF.

The chain employs TRBV6-5 and TRBJ2-2; no definite D call. V shed 5 bases and J shed 6 bases, with 16 bases lying between them. The CDR3 consists of 15 residues. Germline V lookup: CDR1 MNHEY, CDR2 SVGAGI. The CDR3 spells CASSGQPRPPGELFF. In DNA, the CDR3 is TGTGCCAGCAGTGGCCAACCTCGCCCCCCCGGGGAGCTGTTTTTT.

A few counts support this clone. This chain connects TRBV14 to TRBJ1-2; 9 bases are shared with TRBD1. In germline, CDR1 is SGHDN, CDR2 FVKESK. The V segment lost 4 bases and the J segment 2 bases; nucleotides outside the gene matches: 2. The CDR3 has 14 residues. The CDR3 coding sequence is TGTGCCAGCAGCCCCGGGACAGGGAACTATGGCTACACCTTC. It yields the protein CASSPGTGNYGYTF.

CDR3 DNA: TGTGCCAGCAGCTGGGACAGAATCGAGCAGTACTTC. It yields the protein CASSWDRIEQYF. The chain has TRBV5-4 and TRBJ2-7; the match to TRBD1 covers 7 bases. V was pared by 3 bases and J by 6 bases, with 3 bases of the junction left unmatched. The CDR3 extends over 12 amino acids. The germline CDR1 and CDR2 sequences are SGHNT and YYREEE (reference sequence).

CDR3 residues: CASSDYLNTEAFF. CDR3 DNA: TGCGCCAGCAGTGACTATCTGAACACTGAAGCTTTCTTT. The chain combines TRBV10-2 with TRBJ1-1; no reliable D call. The CDR3 is 13 residues long. Germline lookup yields CDR1 WSHSY and CDR2 SAAADI. V shed 3 bases and J shed 0 bases, with 5 bases lying between them.

This clone is a singleton in its sample. The chain joins TRBV6-1 to TRBJ1-1, with D maybe TRBD1 (6 bases). V lost 6 bases and J 1 base, leaving 15 bases between the germline ends. The CDR3 has 15 amino acids. Germline assignment: CDR1 MNHNS and CDR2 SASEGT. CDR3 nucleotide sequence: TGTGCCAGCAGGGACAGTGTGTGGCGGAACACTGAAGCTTTCTTT. Residues: CASRDSVWRNTEAFF.

The rearrangement uses TRBV27 and TRBJ1-1; TRBD1 agrees at 8 bases. With V trimmed by 5 bases and J by 5 bases, 7 bases remained unmatched. In germline, CDR1 is MNHEY, CDR2 SMNVEV (reference sequence). The CDR3 length is 14 residues. CDR3 sequence: CASSRTGSLTEAFF. As DNA, the CDR3 is TGTGCCAGCAGTAGGACAGGGAGTCTTACTGAAGCTTTCTTT.

The gene calls are TRBV7-2 and TRBJ1-2; D is unresolved. Per the germline V gene, CDR1 is SGHTA and CDR2 is FQGNSA. The ends were cut back, 3 bases at V and 8 bases at J, with 7 bases in the middle. This CDR3 is 11 amino acids long. CDR3 in DNA: TGTGCCAGCAGCTTGGTGGGCGGCTACACCTTC. Protein sequence: CASSLVGGYTF.

The genes are TRBV10-2 and TRBJ2-7; 10 nucleotides match TRBD2. Germline CDR1 is WSHSY and CDR2 is SAAADI. The CDR3 runs 15 residues. Losses at the gene ends were 3 bases for V and 3 bases for J; bases not matched to a gene: 5. The chain's CDR3 is CASSDPSGSYYEQYF. In DNA form, the CDR3 reads TGCGCCAGCAGTGATCCTAGCGGGAGTTACTACGAGCAGTACTTC.

The genes are TRBV30 and TRBJ1-6; D possibly corresponds to TRBD1 (6 bases). Germline V gene lookup returns CDR1 GTSNPN and CDR2 SVGIG (reference sequence). The CDR3 covers 14 residues. V was trimmed by 5 bases and J by 5 bases, leaving 13 bases between them. The CDR3 is CAWVGQSNNSPLHF. The CDR3 DNA is TGTGCCTGGGTAGGACAGTCCAATAATTCACCCCTCCACTTT. The variable domain in full, with the rest retrieved from reference TRBV30 and TRBJ1-6, is SQTIHQWPATLVQPVGSPLSLECTVEGTSNPNLYWYRQAAGRGLQLLFYSVGIGQISSEVPQNLSASRPQDRQFILSSKKLLLSDSGFYLCAWVGQSNNSPLHFGNGTRLTVT.

This rearrangement joins TRBV9 to TRBJ2-7; a weak D match, TRBD1 (6 bases). The CDR3 runs 15 residues. Germline-derived CDR1 and CDR2 are SGDLS and YYNGEE. Deletions cut 3 bases from V and 0 bases from J, with 13 bases between. DNA of the CDR3: TGTGCCAGCAGCGCAGGCGACAGGATCTCCTACGAGCAGTACTTC. Its translation: CASSAGDRISYEQYF.

The chain uses TRBV6-5 and TRBJ2-3; 11 bases agree with TRBD2. V lost 4 bases to trimming and J lost 3 bases; unmatched junction nucleotides: 6. The length of the CDR3 is 16 residues. The germline V gene has CDR1 MNHEY and CDR2 SVGAGI. The CDR3 bases are TGTGCCAGCAGTTCCTTAGCGGGAGGGCTTACAGATACGCAGTATTTT. Translation gives CASSSLAGGLTDTQYF.

The chain employs TRBV19 and TRBJ1-5, with 9 nucleotides matching TRBD1. V trimming: 4 bases; J trimming: 1 base; junction bases outside the gene matches: 5. The CDR3 covers 16 residues. CDR1 is LNHDA, CDR2 SQIVND, per germline (reference sequence). CDR3 in amino acids: CASSTYRGQSNQPQHF. DNA for the CDR3: TGTGCCAGTAGTACCTACAGGGGGCAAAGCAATCAGCCCCAGCATTTT. Full variable domain (rest looked up from reference TRBV19 and TRBJ1-5): DGGITQSPKYLFRKEGQNVTLSCEQNLNHDAMYWYRQDPGQGLRLIYYSQIVNDFQKGDIAEGYSVSREKKESFPLTVTSAQKNPTAFYLCASSTYRGQSNQPQHFGDGTRLSIL.

V gene TRBV19 combines with J gene TRBJ2-3; tentative D call: TRBD1 (5 bases). V was clipped by 7 bases and J by 3 bases, with 20 bases between them. CDR3 length: 16 amino acids. Germline V gene lookup returns CDR1 LNHDA and CDR2 SQIVND (reference sequence). Here the CDR3 reads CASTLRPSRETDTQYF. DNA of the CDR3: TGTGCCAGTACCCTCCGCCCCAGCAGGGAAACAGATACGCAGTATTTT. Together with reference TRBV19 and TRBJ2-3, the CDR3 gives the full variable domain: DGGITQSPKYLFRKEGQNVTLSCEQNLNHDAMYWYRQDPGQGLRLIYYSQIVNDFQKGDIAEGYSVSREKKESFPLTVTSAQKNPTAFYLCASTLRPSRETDTQYFGPGTRLTVL.

The V call is TRBV19, the J call TRBJ1-2, with D uncertain. Germline V gives CDR1 LNHDA, CDR2 SQIVND (reference sequence). This CDR3 is 12 amino acids long. V was cut by 7 bases and J by 7 bases, with 13 bases left in between. CDR3 nucleotide sequence: TGTGCCAGTACAATAGTCCCCGGTGGCTACACCTTC. It specifies CASTIVPGGYTF. The complete variable domain, with remaining parts taken from reference TRBV19 and TRBJ1-2, reads DGGITQSPKYLFRKEGQNVTLSCEQNLNHDAMYWYRQDPGQGLRLIYYSQIVNDFQKGDIAEGYSVSREKKESFPLTVTSAQKNPTAFYLCASTIVPGGYTFGSGTRLTVV.

The rearrangement joins TRBV6-5 to TRBJ1-3; TRBD1 is a possible D gene (6 bases). Germline V gives CDR1 MNHEY, CDR2 SVGAGI. V shed 4 bases and J shed 4 bases, with 17 bases lying between them. The CDR3 has 16 amino acids. The CDR3: CASSSFVGGTGNTIYF. For the CDR3, the DNA is TGTGCCAGCAGTTCCTTTGTCGGGGGGACAGGAAACACCATATATTTT.

The rearrangement joins TRBV9 to TRBJ2-1, with 14 bases fitting TRBD2. The germline gives CDR1 SGDLS, CDR2 YYNGEE. Germline trimming cut 1 base from V and 0 bases from J; bases unmatched to any gene: 9. The CDR3 runs to 20 residues. The CDR3 DNA follows: TGTGCCAGCAGCGTAAACCACGGGACTAGCGGGAGCCGCTCCTACAATGAGCAGTTCTTC. Translation: CASSVNHGTSGSRSYNEQFF.

V and J are TRBV5-5 and TRBJ1-4, with 11 bases identical to TRBD1. This CDR3 has 14 amino acids. V shed 4 bases and J 7 bases; nucleotides not matched to a gene: 3. Germline loops: CDR1 SGHKS, CDR2 YYEKEE (reference sequence). The DNA for the CDR3 is TGTGCCAGCAGCCGGGGGACAGGGGGTGAAAAACTGTTTTTT. Translated, it gives CASSRGTGGEKLFF.

V and J are TRBV4-3 and TRBJ2-3, with a possible D match to TRBD2 (5 bases). Trimming cost V 0 bases and J 10 bases, with 11 bases left between them. The V gene's germline CDR1 is LGHNA and CDR2 YSLEER. The CDR3 runs 13 residues. CDR3 bases: TGCGCCAGCAGCCAAGATCTGACTACCGCGCAGTATTTT. Translation gives CASSQDLTTAQYF.

The chain uses TRBV20-1 and TRBJ2-5, with D unclear. CDR1 and CDR2 (germline): DFQATT, SNEGSKA (reference sequence). The CDR3 loop spans 11 amino acids. Deletions cut 5 bases from V and 1 base from J, with 5 bases between. For the CDR3, the DNA is TGCAGTGCTCCCGGCCAAGAGACCCAGTACTTC. As protein: CSAPGQETQYF.